The 14 T cell receptor beta chains given below trace back to one sample, sequenced in a study of cytomegalovirus exposure and HLA in healthy donors. This PCR relied on a set of 60 Vbeta primers and 13 Jbeta primers. Profiling relied on immunoSEQ multiplex PCR, and the TCRdb table lists in-frame clones only, not all of them. Of roughly 150,000 clones in the sample, about 82% were seen once. The sample was PBMCs. The source is a male donor in good health and CMV-seronegative.

This clone came up a few times. The chain has TRBV11-3 and TRBJ1-1; 9 bases are shared with TRBD1. This CDR3 has 13 residues. The germline V gene has CDR1 SGHNT and CDR2 YENEEA. With V trimmed by 5 bases and J by 3 bases, 1 base remained unmatched. In DNA, the CDR3 is TGTGCCAGCAGCAGGGACAGGGACACTGAAGCTTTCTTT. Its translation is CASSRDRDTEAFF.

This clone was observed a few times. The chain has TRBV5-4 and TRBJ2-4, with 8 bases matching TRBD2. This CDR3 comprises 15 residues. The germline V gene encodes CDR1 SGHNT and CDR2 YYREEE (reference sequence). J gave up 3 bases and V 7 bases, and 9 bases lay outside the gene matches. The CDR3 loop is CASASGGEGKNIQYF. For the CDR3, the DNA is TGTGCCAGCGCATCCGGGGGGGAGGGCAAAAACATTCAGTACTTC.

Notes on this clone: Mismatch with germline at one junction end may stem from a read error. V usage is TRBV7-9 and J usage is TRBJ1-4; TRBD1 might be the D (6 bases). Per germline, CDR1 SEHNR and CDR2 FQNEAQ (reference sequence). The CDR3 has 16 amino acids. The CDR3 loop is CSSSLATGTQPEKLFF. Written as DNA, the CDR3 is TGTTCCAGCAGCTTAGCCACCGGGACACAGCCCGAAAAACTGTTTTTT.

The chain uses TRBV7-8 and TRBJ1-1; no clear D gene. The germline CDR1 and CDR2 sequences are SGHVS and FQNEAQ. V was pared by 5 bases and J by 5 bases, with 15 bases between. This CDR3 is 14 amino acids long. CDR3 region: CASSQRGRLTEAFF. CDR3 bases: TGTGCCAGCAGCCAGCGGGGTAGGTTAACTGAAGCTTTCTTT.

This sequence joins TRBV7-2 and TRBJ2-7; possibly TRBD2 for D (7 bases). This CDR3 region has 14 residues. In germline, CDR1 is SGHTA, CDR2 FQGNSA. V was pared by 0 bases and J by 7 bases, with 13 bases between. This CDR3 reads CASSLAGGPGEQYF. The CDR3 DNA reads as TGTGCCAGCAGCTTAGCGGGGGGGCCGGGGGAGCAGTACTTC.

CDR3 coding DNA: TGTGCCAGCAGTTACGGACAGGGCCTAGGAAACACCATATATTTT. Its protein is CASSYGQGLGNTIYF. The chain recombines TRBV6-6 with TRBJ1-3; 8 bases map to TRBD1. After removal of 2 bases from V and 4 bases from J, the junction contained 4 bases not matched to a gene. Germline CDR1 and CDR2: MNHNY and SVGAGI (reference sequence). This CDR3 is 15 amino acids long.

This clone was seen once. The rearrangement uses TRBV7-2 and TRBJ1-2; the match to TRBD1 covers 8 bases. V dropped 1 base and J dropped 8; count of bases not matched to a gene: 12. In germline, CDR1 is SGHTA, CDR2 FQGNSA. The CDR3 spans 16 residues. The CDR3 reads CASSLVMGRQGSGYTF. In nucleotides, the CDR3 is TGTGCCAGCAGCTTAGTAATGGGAAGACAGGGGAGCGGCTACACCTTC.

The gene calls are TRBV7-2 and TRBJ2-1; 11 bases align to TRBD2. The V and J ends lost 3 bases and 6 bases, in that order; junction bases with no gene match: 16. Germline V lookup: CDR1 SGHTA, CDR2 FQGNSA. The CDR3 runs 19 residues. CDR3 protein: CASSLSQGALAGGSNEQFF. In nucleotides, the CDR3 is TGTGCCAGCAGCTTGTCGCAGGGGGCTCTAGCGGGAGGTTCCAATGAGCAGTTCTTC.

This clone appeared once. The V gene is TRBV15, the J gene TRBJ2-5, with TRBD1 matching over 7 bases. Germline values: CDR1 LNHNV, CDR2 YYDKDF (reference sequence). V gave up 2 bases and J gave up 4 bases; unmatched junction bases: 10. The CDR3 sequence is 16 residues long. The CDR3 here is CATSRIYRGRGETQYF. The CDR3 bases are TGTGCCACCAGCAGAATCTACAGGGGAAGGGGAGAGACCCAGTACTTC.

The chain joins TRBV18 to TRBJ1-3; D is perhaps TRBD1 (5 bases). Between the trimmed V and J ends, which lost 0 bases and 1 base, there was a span of 13 bases. The CDR3 length is 17 residues. The germline V gene encodes CDR1 KGHSH and CDR2 LQKENI. The CDR3 region has the DNA TGTGCCAGCTCACCACCGCACGCGACAGTATCTGGAAACACCATATATTTT. Translated: CASSPPHATVSGNTIYF.

CDR3 residues: CASNLKRGEETQYF. The CDR3 coding sequence is TGTGCCAGCAATTTAAAGCGGGGGGAAGAGACCCAGTACTTC. This chain joins TRBV2 and TRBJ2-5; TRBD2 matches at 9 bases. This CDR3 has 14 amino acids. CDR1 and CDR2 from the germline V gene are SNHLY and FYNNEI. Trimming cost V 7 bases and J 3 bases; bases outside gene matches: 6.

This clone was recorded once. The gene calls are TRBV5-4 and TRBJ1-6, with 8 positions matching TRBD1. Losses at the gene ends were 0 bases for V and 8 bases for J; bases not matched to a gene: 7. The CDR3 is made up of 16 amino acids. CDR1 is SGHNT, CDR2 YYREEE, per germline (reference sequence). The CDR3, as DNA: TGTGCCAGCAGCTTGGTGGCAGGGGGCGCATATTCACCCCTCCACTTT. Amino acids: CASSLVAGGAYSPLHF.

This chain joins TRBV28 and TRBJ1-1; unclear D gene. Trimming shortened V by 5 bases and J by 0 bases, and 10 bases separated the two germline ends. CDR3 length: 14 residues. The germline CDR1 and CDR2 sequences are MDHEN and SYDVKM. The CDR3 coding sequence is TGTGCCAGCAGTCTTTCGGGGTTGAACACTGAAGCTTTCTTT. Protein: CASSLSGLNTEAFF.

This chain uses TRBV2 with TRBJ2-1; 8 nucleotides line up with TRBD2. V dropped 1 base and J dropped 7; count of bases not matched to a gene: 6. Per germline, CDR1 SNHLY and CDR2 FYNNEI. The CDR3 has 15 amino acids. The chain's CDR3 is CASSEGRGGPNEQFF. As DNA, the CDR3 is TGTGCCAGCAGTGAAGGTCGGGGGGGGCCTAATGAGCAGTTCTTC.